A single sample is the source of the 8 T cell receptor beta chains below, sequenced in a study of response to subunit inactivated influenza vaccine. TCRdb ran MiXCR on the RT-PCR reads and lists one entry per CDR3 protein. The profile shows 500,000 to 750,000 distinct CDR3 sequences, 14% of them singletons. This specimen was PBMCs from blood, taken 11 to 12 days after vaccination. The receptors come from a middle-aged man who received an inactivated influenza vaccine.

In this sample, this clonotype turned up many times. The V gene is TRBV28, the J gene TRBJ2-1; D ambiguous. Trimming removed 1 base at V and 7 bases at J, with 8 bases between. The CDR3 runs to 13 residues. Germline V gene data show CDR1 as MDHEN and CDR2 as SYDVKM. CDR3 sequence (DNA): TGTGCCAGCAGTTTATCTCAGGCGAATGAGCAGTTCTTC. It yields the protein CASSLSQANEQFF.

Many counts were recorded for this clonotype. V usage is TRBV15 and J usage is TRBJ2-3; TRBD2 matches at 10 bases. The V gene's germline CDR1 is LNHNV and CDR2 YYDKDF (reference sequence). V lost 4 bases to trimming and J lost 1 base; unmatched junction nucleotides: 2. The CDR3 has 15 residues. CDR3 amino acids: CATSKTSGGTDTQYF. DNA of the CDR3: TGTGCCACCAGCAAAACTAGCGGGGGCACAGATACGCAGTATTTT.

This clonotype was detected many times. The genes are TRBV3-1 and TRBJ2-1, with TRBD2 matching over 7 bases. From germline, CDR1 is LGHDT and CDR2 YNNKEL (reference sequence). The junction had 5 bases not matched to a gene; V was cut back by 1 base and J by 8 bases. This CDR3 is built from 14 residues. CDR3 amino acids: CASSQVAGSYEQFF. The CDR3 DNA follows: TGTGCCAGCAGCCAAGTAGCGGGCAGCTATGAGCAGTTCTTC.

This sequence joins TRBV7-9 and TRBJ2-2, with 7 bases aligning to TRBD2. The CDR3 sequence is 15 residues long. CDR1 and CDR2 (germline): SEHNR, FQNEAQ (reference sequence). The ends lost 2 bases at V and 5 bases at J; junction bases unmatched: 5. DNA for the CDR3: TGTGCCAGCAGCTTAAGCTCACTAGCGACCGGGGAGCTGTTTTTT. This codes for CASSLSSLATGELFF.

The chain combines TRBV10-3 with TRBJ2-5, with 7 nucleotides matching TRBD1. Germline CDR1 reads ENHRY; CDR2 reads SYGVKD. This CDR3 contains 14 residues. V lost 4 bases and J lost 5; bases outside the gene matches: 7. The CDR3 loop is CAISADRAVETQYF. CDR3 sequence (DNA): TGTGCCATCAGTGCCGACAGGGCAGTGGAGACCCAGTACTTC.

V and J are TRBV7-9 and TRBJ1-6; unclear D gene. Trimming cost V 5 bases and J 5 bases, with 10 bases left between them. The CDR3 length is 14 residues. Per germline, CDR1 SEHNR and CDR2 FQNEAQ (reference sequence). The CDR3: CASSPSGNNSPLHF. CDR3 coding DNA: TGTGCCAGCAGCCCCTCAGGCAATAATTCACCCCTCCACTTT.

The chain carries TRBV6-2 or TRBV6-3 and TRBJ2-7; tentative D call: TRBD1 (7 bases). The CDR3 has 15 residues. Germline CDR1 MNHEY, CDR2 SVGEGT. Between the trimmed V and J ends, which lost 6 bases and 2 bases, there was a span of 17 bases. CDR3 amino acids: CASSGGGASTYEQYF. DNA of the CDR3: TGTGCCAGCAGCGGAGGGGGCGCAAGTACCTACGAGCAGTACTTC.

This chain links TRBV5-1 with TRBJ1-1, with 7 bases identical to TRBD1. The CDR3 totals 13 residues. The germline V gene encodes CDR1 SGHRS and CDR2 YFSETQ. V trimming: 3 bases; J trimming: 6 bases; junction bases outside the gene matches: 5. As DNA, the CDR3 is TGCGCCAGCAGCTGGGGGACAGACTCTGAAGCTTTCTTT. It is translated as CASSWGTDSEAFF.